The rows below give T cell receptor beta chains drawn from one sample of a study of T cell clonotyping in hematopoietic cell transplantation. Some clones are missing from TCRdb's copy, which holds only in-frame ones; the method was immunoSEQ multiplex PCR. The table lists 15,000 to 20,000 clones, roughly 88% of them singletons. The sample taken for sequencing was peripheral blood mononuclear cells. The receptors here all came from a woman between 40 and 55 years old in good health. Some clones in this sample may be carry-over from other donors' samples. The CDR3 runs from the conserved cysteine through the conserved F or W. The D gene is left open where the match is weak. Expanded clones are given a class, and other clones once, few, many or no size at all.

TRBJ2-3	NA	TRBV6-4	TRBD1	13	CASSEQGSDTQYF	TGTGCCAGCAGTGAACAGGGGTCAGATACGCAGTATTTT
TRBJ2-2	few	TRBV5-4	TRBD2	16	CASSSTSGSSAGELFF	TGTGCCAGCAGCTCGACCAGCGGGAGTTCCGCCGGGGAGCTGTTTTTT
TRBJ2-7	NA	TRBV29-1	TRBD2	14	CSVARGVPPYEQYF	TGCAGCGTTGCCCGGGGGGTTCCCCCCTACGAGCAGTACTTC
TRBJ2-7	NA	TRBV23-1	NA	16	CASSPSQDVHSYEQYF	TGCGCCAGCAGTCCCAGCCAGGACGTCCACTCCTACGAGCAGTACTTC
TRBJ1-3	NA	TRBV30	NA	12	CAWSALWNTIYF	TGTGCCTGGAGTGCCCTATGGAACACCATATATTTT
TRBJ1-1	NA	TRBV5-4	NA	15	CASSLGGGGNTEAFF	TGTGCCAGCAGCCTTGGGGGGGGAGGGAACACTGAAGCTTTCTTT
TRBJ1-2	few	TRBV7-9	NA	17	CASSFTGTPGRIGGYTF	TGTGCCAGCAGCTTTACCGGGACACCGGGCCGAATCGGTGGCTACACCTTC
TRBJ1-4	NA	TRBV25-1	NA	14	CASSEWGTNEKLFF	TGTGCCAGCAGTGAATGGGGGACTAATGAAAAACTGTTTTTT
TRBJ2-3	once	TRBV6-5	TRBD2	14	CASSKPGLAGTQYF	TGTGCCAGCAGTAAACCGGGACTAGCGGGAACGCAGTATTTT
TRBJ2-7	NA	TRBV11-2	NA	15	CASSFGPLSVYEQYF	TGTGCCAGCAGTTTCGGACCCCTAAGCGTCTACGAGCAGTACTTC
TRBJ2-2	NA	TRBV5-1	TRBD2	16	CASSQDRLAATGELFF	TGCGCCAGCAGCCAGGACCGACTAGCGGCGACCGGGGAGCTGTTTTTT
TRBJ2-7	NA	TRBV10-3	NA	12	CAISVGDDEQYF	TGTGCCATCAGTGTGGGGGACGACGAGCAGTACTTC